The T cell receptor beta chain under discussion was sequenced for a study of blood T cell repertoires in COVID-19. Data came from immunoSEQ multiplex PCR; TCRdb stores just in-frame clones and leaves some out. The table includes about 230,000 clones, approximately 86% detected once. The germline V gene encodes CDR1 LNHDA and CDR2 SQIVND (reference sequence). V was clipped by 3 bases and J by 3 bases; unmatched bases: 12. The CDR3 loop spans 17 amino acids. This TCR was sampled from a woman in her 30s with COVID-19, enrolled during active disease. The chain has TRBV19 and TRBJ2-5, with 8 bases identical to TRBD2. What was sequenced was peripheral blood. Here the CDR3 reads CASSIFLGAGGKETQYF. The CDR3 coding sequence is TGTGCCAGTAGTATTTTCCTGGGTGCGGGGGGCAAAGAGACCCAGTACTTC.